The T cell receptor beta chain under discussion was sequenced for a study of beta chain features in type 1 diabetes. Study-wide context: All samples together contributed 107,917,701 sorted cells for examination.

Purities in excess of 95% were seen in all sorted populations. With respect to this clone: The antigen is not known.

The entirety of the isolated RNA underwent reverse transcription, so expressed TCRB transcripts were sequenced. Generated by immunoSEQ multiplex PCR, the TCRdb table keeps only in-frame clones and is missing some. This table holds over 200,000 clones, roughly 11% found once. Points from the study as a whole: The naive, central memory and Treg TCRB repertoires showed an apparent similarity that was greater among patients than among healthy donors. Moderate but significant shortening of TCRB CDR3s was recorded in all four CD4+ subsets from Type 1 diabetes patients.

The sequence came from a man under 40 with type 1 diabetes. Sequenced input: naive CD4+ T cells from blood.

The CDR3 region has the DNA TGTGCCAGCAGCCTGACAGGGAAGGATGGCTACACCTTC. It is translated as CASSLTGKDGYTF. The chain recombines TRBV7-3 with TRBJ1-2; 7 bases are shared with TRBD1. The CDR3 is 13 residues long. V lost 5 bases, J lost 6 bases, and 6 bases stayed unmatched. Germline V gives CDR1 SGHTA, CDR2 FQGTGA.